The sequence of this T cell receptor beta chain was determined in a study of Graves' ophthalmopathy and Graves' hyperthyroidism. Overall study context: Hyperthyroidism counted as stable given no ophthalmopathy within 18 months of follow-up.

TCR beta CDR3 amplification used RNA transcripts. Amplification began with first-round RT-PCR using HTBI primers, then second-round multiplex PCR was performed. In TCRdb, the multiplex PCR reads were re-called with MiXCR into one record per CDR3 protein. The table has 500,000 to 700,000 distinct CDR3 sequences, under 45% seen once. This CDR3 spans 14 amino acids. CDR1 is SQVTM and CDR2 is ANQGSEA in the germline V gene. This sequence originates from an adult man with Graves' hyperthyroidism. V and J are TRBV29-1 and TRBJ2-5; 7 positions agree with TRBD1. Sequenced sample: peripheral blood or thyroid tissue (not recorded which). The CDR3 sequence is CRRIGTAGEETQYF. Written as DNA, the CDR3 is TGCAGACGTATCGGGACAGCTGGGGAAGAGACCCAGTACTTC.